Following are 27 T cell receptor beta chains from one sample sequenced in a study of cytomegalovirus exposure and HLA in healthy donors. Primers included in the PCR were 60 Vbeta and 13 Jbeta primers. Repertoires were generated with immunoSEQ multiplex PCR, while TCRdb's copy carries only in-frame clones and drops some. The sample includes some 70,000 clones, roughly 83% of them seen just once. Source material: PBMCs. Every receptor here comes from a woman aged 50 to 60 in good health and CMV-seronegative.

The J gene is TRBJ2-3, the V gene TRBV5-4; TRBD2 agrees at 8 bases. The CDR3 runs to 14 residues. Germline V gene data show CDR1 as SGHNT and CDR2 as YYREEE (reference sequence). The junction had 6 bases not matched to a gene; V was cut back by 6 bases and J by 3 bases. CDR3 bases: TGTGCCAGCAACGGGGGGGCCGGGACAGATACGCAGTATTTT. Translation: CASNGGAGTDTQYF.

This rearrangement joins TRBV4-1 to TRBJ2-3, with TRBD2 identical over 13 bases. Per the germline V gene, CDR1 is MGHRA and CDR2 is YSYEKL. Trimming removed 3 bases from V and 0 bases from J; junction bases left unmatched: 12. The length of the CDR3 is 20 residues. CDR3 DNA sequence: TGCGCCAGCAGCCACGGTCCGACTAGCGGGGGGACCACTAGCACAGATACGCAGTATTTT. Its protein product is CASSHGPTSGGTTSTDTQYF.

In its sample, this clone was seen a few times. The rearrangement uses TRBV5-1 and TRBJ1-1, with 7 nucleotides matching TRBD1. Trimming took 5 bases from V and 0 from J; bases not matched to a gene: 10. The CDR3 loop spans 16 amino acids. Germline CDR1 is SGHRS and CDR2 is YFSETQ. The CDR3 DNA sequence: TGCGCCAGCAGTCTCGAACAGGGGCCTCTGAACACTGAAGCTTTCTTT. Its protein is CASSLEQGPLNTEAFF.

J is TRBJ2-3 and V is TRBV6-1; 14 bases are shared with TRBD2. The CDR3 spans 17 residues. Germline CDR1 is MNHNS and CDR2 is SASEGT. V lost 3 bases to trimming and J lost 9 bases; unmatched junction nucleotides: 11. The CDR3 coding sequence is TGTGCCAGCAGTGAGTATGGGACTAGCGGGAGCGTCTACACGCAGTATTTT. It yields the protein CASSEYGTSGSVYTQYF.

The CDR3 bases are TGTGCCAGCAGTTTAGGCACTAGCGGGGGGGGCACAGATACGCAGTATTTT. The encoded protein is CASSLGTSGGGTDTQYF. This rearrangement joins TRBV27 to TRBJ2-3; 13 nucleotides align to TRBD2. Germline-derived CDR1 and CDR2 are MNHEY and SMNVEV (reference sequence). This CDR3 region has 17 residues. Trimming cost V 2 bases and J 1 base; bases outside gene matches: 3.

The J gene is TRBJ1-1, the V gene TRBV18; D is unresolved. Germline CDR1 and CDR2: KGHSH and LQKENI. The germline V and J ends were trimmed by 5 bases and 2 bases, with 12 bases remaining between them. CDR3 length: 14 residues. The CDR3 DNA reads TGTGCCAGCTCAAAGAAAACAGAAAACACTGAAGCTTTCTTT. Its protein product is CASSKKTENTEAFF. Drawing the rest from reference TRBV18 and TRBJ1-1, the complete variable domain is NAGVMQNPRHLVRRRGQEARLRCSPMKGHSHVYWYRQLPEEGLKFMVYLQKENIIDESGMPKERFSAEFPKEGPSILRIQQVVRGDSAAYFCASSKKTENTEAFFGQGTRLTVV.

The V and J genes are TRBV29-1 and TRBJ2-7; TRBD1 might be the D (5 bases). The germline gives CDR1 SQVTM, CDR2 ANQGSEA. The germline V and J ends were trimmed by 3 bases and 5 bases, with 23 bases remaining between them. The CDR3 is made up of 16 amino acids. The CDR3 loop is CSVEDLDHRIWNEQYF. CDR3 bases: TGCAGCGTTGAGGATCTAGACCACAGGATTTGGAACGAGCAGTACTTC.

The genes are TRBV25-1 and TRBJ2-7, with 15 bases aligning to TRBD2. Losses at the gene ends were 10 bases for V and 7 bases for J; bases not matched to a gene: 8. The germline V gene encodes CDR1 MGHDK and CDR2 SYGVNS. CDR3 length equals 14 residues. As DNA, the CDR3 is TGTGCCACCGGACTAGCGGGAGGGCCGAGGGAGCAGTACTTC. Its protein is CATGLAGGPREQYF.

CDR3 region: CASSLGQGTGELFF. CDR3 coding DNA: TGTGCCAGCAGCTTAGGACAGGGTACCGGGGAGCTGTTTTTT. The V gene is TRBV7-6, the J gene TRBJ2-2; 7 positions agree with TRBD1. Germline assignment: CDR1 SGHVS and CDR2 FNYEAQ. The CDR3 spans 14 residues. The trim removed 1 base at V and 5 bases at J, leaving 1 base unmatched.

J is TRBJ1-2 and V is TRBV5-1; D is unclear. This CDR3 contains 14 residues. The V gene's germline CDR1 is SGHRS and CDR2 YFSETQ. Trimming removed 4 bases from V and 6 bases from J, with 16 bases in between. The CDR3 region is CASSTPGGWDGYTF. The CDR3 DNA reads TGCGCCAGCAGCACCCCGGGAGGGTGGGATGGCTACACCTTC.

CDR3 bases: TGCGCCAGCAGCCAAGATTTGGACAGTAACTATGGCTACACCTTC. Translated: CASSQDLDSNYGYTF. The chain recombines TRBV4-1 with TRBJ1-2; possibly TRBD1 for D (6 bases). Germline lookup yields CDR1 MGHRA and CDR2 YSYEKL. The CDR3 totals 15 residues. V was trimmed by 0 bases and J by 1 base, leaving 9 bases between them.

The CDR3 protein is CASNAGTLNTEAFF. The CDR3 DNA follows: TGTGCCAGCAACGCAGGTACCCTGAACACTGAAGCTTTCTTT. The V call is TRBV28, the J call TRBJ1-1; no clear D. The CDR3 extends over 14 amino acids. Germline CDR1 reads MDHEN; CDR2 reads SYDVKM. Trimming cost V 7 bases and J 0 bases, with 12 bases left between them.

This rearrangement joins TRBV5-4 to TRBJ1-2, with D possibly being TRBD1 (6 bases). The germline V gene encodes CDR1 SGHNT and CDR2 YYREEE (reference sequence). The CDR3 covers 13 residues. V lost 3 bases and J 2 bases, leaving 8 bases between the germline ends. This chain's CDR3 is CASSSGQNYGYTF. CDR3 DNA: TGTGCCAGCAGCTCCGGACAGAACTATGGCTACACCTTC.

The rearrangement uses TRBV7-2 and TRBJ1-1; a possible D gene is TRBD1 (5 bases). The germline gives CDR1 SGHTA, CDR2 FQGNSA. The CDR3 loop spans 14 amino acids. V lost 1 base to trimming and J lost 7 bases, with 13 bases between them. Here the CDR3 reads CASSLGSRGNEAFF. The CDR3 coding sequence is TGTGCCAGCAGCTTAGGGTCAAGGGGCAATGAAGCTTTCTTT.

This rearrangement joins TRBV4-2 to TRBJ2-1; a possible D gene is TRBD2 (7 bases). The V end was cut by 1 base, the J end by 8 bases, with 15 bases between. The CDR3 contains 15 residues. The germline gives CDR1 LGHNA, CDR2 YNFKEQ. The CDR3 nucleotides are TGTGCCAGCAGCCAAGCCTTGGGGGGGGCCCATGAGCAGTTCTTC. Translation gives CASSQALGGAHEQFF.

The J gene is TRBJ1-4, the V gene TRBV5-1; TRBD1 matches 7 bases. The CDR3 totals 18 residues. Losses at the gene ends were 4 bases for V and 0 bases for J; bases not matched to a gene: 12. Germline CDR1 is SGHRS and CDR2 is YFSETQ. CDR3: CASSALPGGRATNEKLFF. The DNA of the CDR3 is TGCGCCAGCAGCGCGTTACCAGGGGGAAGGGCAACTAATGAAAAACTGTTTTTT. The variable domain in full, completed from reference TRBV5-1 and TRBJ1-4, reads KAGVTQTPRYLIKTRGQQVTLSCSPISGHRSVSWYQQTPGQGLQFLFEYFSETQRNKGNFPGRFSGRQFSNSRSEMNVSTLELGDSALYLCASSALPGGRATNEKLFFGSGTQLSVL.

The rearrangement links TRBV6-1 to TRBJ2-5; 10 bases are shared with TRBD2. V shed 6 bases, J shed 2 bases, and the junction held 3 bases outside the gene matches. CDR3 length equals 14 residues. Germline V gene lookup returns CDR1 MNHNS and CDR2 SASEGT. The chain's CDR3 is CASSSGGAQETQYF. The CDR3 bases are TGTGCCAGCAGCAGCGGGGGGGCACAAGAGACCCAGTACTTC.

The V and J genes are TRBV10-1 and TRBJ1-5; possible D gene TRBD1, 5 bases. Trimming left V 6 bases short and J 0 bases short, with 15 bases between. The CDR3 totals 16 residues. Germline V gene data show CDR1 as WNHNN and CDR2 as SYGVQD (reference sequence). Written as DNA, the CDR3 is TGCGCCAGCAGGGGTTTGCAGGGAAATAGCAATCAGCCCCAGCATTTT. It encodes CASRGLQGNSNQPQHF.

The chain has TRBV7-8 and TRBJ1-6; D is undetermined. V lost 5 bases and J 1 base, leaving 6 bases between the germline ends. CDR1 is SGHVS and CDR2 is FQNEAQ in the germline V gene. The CDR3 extends over 14 amino acids. In DNA, the CDR3 is TGTGCCAGCAGCGTCACATCCTATAATTCACCCCTCCACTTT. As protein: CASSVTSYNSPLHF.

The chain carries TRBV6-1 and TRBJ2-1; 7 bases map to TRBD1. Per the germline V gene, CDR1 is MNHNS and CDR2 is SASEGT. With 8 bases clipped from V and 6 bases from J, the junction kept 13 bases outside the gene matches. The CDR3 is 15 residues long. The CDR3 reads CASSNRGDLVNEQFF. The CDR3 DNA sequence: TGTGCCAGCTCTAACAGGGGAGATCTTGTCAATGAGCAGTTCTTC.

This rearrangement joins TRBV29-1 to TRBJ1-3, with 7 bases identical to TRBD1. J was trimmed by 2 bases and V by 6 bases; bases with no gene match: 16. The CDR3 totals 17 residues. CDR1 is SQVTM, CDR2 ANQGSEA, per germline. In DNA form, the CDR3 reads TGCAGCGTCGTAGGAGGGTCCGACAGGGATCCTGGAAACACCATATATTTT. It specifies CSVVGGSDRDPGNTIYF.

This chain links TRBV10-3 with TRBJ1-1; D gene ambiguous. Germline CDR1 is ENHRY and CDR2 is SYGVKD. V shed 0 bases and J shed 1 base, with 6 bases lying between them. The CDR3 is 14 residues long. For the CDR3, the DNA is TGTGCCATCAGTGAGTCGGCAGGGAACACTGAAGCTTTCTTT. It is translated as CAISESAGNTEAFF.

The rearrangement joins TRBV5-6 to TRBJ2-6; the D gene is possibly TRBD2 (6 bases). The CDR3 has 17 amino acids. V was trimmed by 3 bases and J by 0 bases, leaving 13 bases between them. CDR1 is SGHDT and CDR2 is YYEEEE in the germline V gene. The CDR3 protein is CASSWGGGVSGANVLTF. Here the CDR3 DNA reads TGTGCCAGCAGCTGGGGTGGAGGGGTCTCTGGGGCCAACGTCCTGACTTTC.

This chain joins TRBV4-2 and TRBJ2-7, with D uncertain. V lost 1 base, J lost 4 bases, and 5 bases lay in between. In germline, CDR1 is LGHNA, CDR2 YNFKEQ. The CDR3 is made up of 12 amino acids. The CDR3 here is CASSQGEYEQYF. The CDR3 coding sequence is TGTGCCAGCAGCCAAGGAGAGTACGAGCAGTACTTC.

V and J are TRBV2 and TRBJ1-5; 10 bases match TRBD1. J gave up 5 bases and V 5 bases, and 9 bases lay outside the gene matches. The CDR3 runs 16 residues. The germline CDR1 and CDR2 sequences are SNHLY and FYNNEI. The CDR3, as DNA: TGTGCCAGCAGTTTAGACAGGGGGCACACTTATCAGCCCCAGCATTTT. Protein sequence: CASSLDRGHTYQPQHF.

The rearrangement joins TRBV5-4 to TRBJ2-3; D remains unclear. The V end was cut by 1 base, the J end by 1 base, with 7 bases between. The CDR3 is made up of 14 amino acids. The germline V gene encodes CDR1 SGHNT and CDR2 YYREEE (reference sequence). This CDR3 is CASSLITGTDTQYF. The CDR3 bases are TGTGCCAGCAGCTTGATAACAGGCACAGATACGCAGTATTTT. The full variable domain, with the rest looked up from reference TRBV5-4 and TRBJ2-3, is ETGVTQSPTHLIKTRGQQVTLRCSSQSGHNTVSWYQQALGQGPQFIFQYYREEENGRGNFPPRFSGLQFPNYSSELNVNALELDDSALYLCASSLITGTDTQYFGPGTRLTVL.

Note on this clone: The junction shows a germline mismatch at one end, possibly a read error. The chain combines TRBV7-7 with TRBJ2-1; 8 bases are a match to TRBD1. The CDR3 totals 15 residues. Germline CDR1 is SSHAT and CDR2 is FNYEAQ (reference sequence). This chain's CDR3 is CASSPARQGINEQFF. DNA of the CDR3: TGTGCTAGCAGCCCAGCCCGACAGGGGATCAATGAGCAGTTCTTC.